The clone carrying this TCR beta chain was detected a few times. As yet, its antigen is unknown. TCRdb independently ran MiXCR on the 5' RACE reads; one entry per CDR3 protein. The repertoire holds approximately 300,000 distinct CDR3 sequences, under 8.5% seen once, with approximately 14% in the top ten. The data were obtained in a study of CD8 T cells in ankylosing spondylitis. The CDR3 loop spans 12 amino acids. Trimming took 6 bases from V and 2 from J, leaving 10 bases between them. Germline V gene lookup returns CDR1 SQVTM and CDR2 ANQGSEA. Regarding the study as a whole: A TCR beta motif of eight or nine highly homologous variants seemed to mark ankylosing spondylitis blood.

This clonotype originated in a male donor with ankylosing spondylitis. Specimen: blood, either unsorted or a sorted T cell fraction (not recorded which). V gene TRBV29-1 combines with J gene TRBJ1-1, with D unresolved. CDR3 protein: CSVKGTNTEAFF. The CDR3 DNA follows: TGCAGCGTCAAGGGCACCAACACTGAAGCTTTCTTT.